Each of the 26 T cell receptor beta chains below was sequenced from the same sample in a study of shared clonotypes between healthy human individuals (dated by TCRdb to about 2020). The library was prepared using the immunoSEQ multiplex PCR assay. TCRdb mirrors the immuneACCESS table, restricted to in-frame sequences. Some clones are absent from its copies; in checked studies, under half trace to an unresolved V gene, and the reason for the others is unknown. The table for this sample lists about 2 million clones; less than 95% of them were counted only once. The ten largest clonotypes hold around 1% of the sample. CD8 naive samples were obtained by positive selection for CCR7 among CD45RO-negative cells, yielding a CD45RA+CCR7+ population from which TemRA cells were excluded. The material sequenced was naive CD8+ T cells sorted from blood. Sample cell subset or site, as interpreted from the label and publication: CD45RA+CCR7+. The source of these receptors is a man aged 18 to 35 in good health.

The V call is TRBV13, the J call TRBJ1-5; the D is unclear. Germline CDR1 PRHDT, CDR2 FYEKMQ (reference sequence). The CDR3 consists of 14 residues. V was pared by 0 bases and J by 2 bases, with 5 bases between. CDR3 region: CASSLGYGNQPQHF. DNA for the CDR3: TGTGCCAGCAGCTTAGGCTACGGCAATCAGCCCCAGCATTTT.

J is TRBJ2-2 and V is TRBV5-6; D gene unclear. The V gene's germline CDR1 is SGHDT and CDR2 YYEEEE. CDR3 length: 16 residues. V lost 1 base and J lost 7, with 17 bases in between. CDR3 bases: TGTGCCAGCAGCTTGTCTTATCGCAGCCCCCACGGGGAGCTGTTTTTT. Protein sequence: CASSLSYRSPHGELFF.

This chain joins TRBV6-1 and TRBJ2-1; D is unresolved. Germline CDR1 is MNHNS and CDR2 is SASEGT. The V and J ends lost 5 bases and 4 bases respectively, with 12 bases between them. The CDR3 runs 14 residues. The CDR3 loop is CASSNTYIYNEQFF. The CDR3 nucleotides read TGTGCCAGCAGTAATACCTACATTTACAATGAGCAGTTCTTC.

The rearrangement links TRBV19 to TRBJ1-5; no reliable D call. Germline values: CDR1 LNHDA, CDR2 SQIVND (reference sequence). V lost 2 bases and J lost 1, with 12 bases in between. The CDR3 covers 16 residues. The CDR3 here is CASSIFLGLSNQPQHF. The CDR3 DNA is TGTGCCAGTAGTATATTTCTGGGGTTGAGCAATCAGCCCCAGCATTTT.

The chain combines TRBV10-1 with TRBJ2-7; the match to TRBD1 covers 11 bases. With 6 bases clipped from V and 4 bases from J, the junction kept 8 bases outside the gene matches. The germline CDR1 and CDR2 sequences are WNHNN and SYGVQD (reference sequence). This CDR3 is 15 amino acids long. The CDR3 loop is CASSSPGQGAYEQYF. DNA of the CDR3: TGCGCCAGCAGCTCCCCCGGACAGGGGGCTTACGAGCAGTACTTC.

The chain joins TRBV19 to TRBJ1-6, with TRBD1 identical over 8 bases. The V segment lost 9 bases and the J segment 6 bases; nucleotides outside the gene matches: 16. Germline loops: CDR1 LNHDA, CDR2 SQIVND (reference sequence). This CDR3 has 17 residues. CDR3 in amino acids: CASTTWPTGAINSPLHF. The CDR3 DNA reads TGTGCCAGCACCACCTGGCCGACAGGGGCCATTAATTCACCCCTCCACTTT.

The chain recombines TRBV5-4 with TRBJ2-7; no reliable D call. The CDR3 contains 11 residues. V shed 4 bases and J shed 11 bases, with 13 bases lying between them. Per germline, CDR1 SGHNT and CDR2 YYREEE (reference sequence). CDR3 loop: CASSTDGWEYF. CDR3 nucleotides: TGTGCCAGCAGCACGGACGGCTGGGAGTACTTC.

The CDR3 loop is CASSLEGGPTEAFF. The CDR3 DNA follows: TGTGCCAGCAGCTTGGAGGGGGGTCCCACTGAAGCTTTCTTT. The chain combines TRBV13 with TRBJ1-1; tentatively, D is TRBD1 (6 bases). Germline-derived CDR1 and CDR2 are PRHDT and FYEKMQ (reference sequence). CDR3 length equals 14 residues. V was clipped by 3 bases and J by 4 bases, with 12 bases between them.

The chain recombines TRBV10-3 with TRBJ2-7; unclear D gene. The CDR3 runs to 12 residues. Trimming stripped 5 bases from V and 3 bases from J, with 8 bases between. CDR1 and CDR2 (germline): ENHRY, SYGVKD. The CDR3 loop is CAISSYDYEQYF. Written as DNA, the CDR3 is TGTGCCATCAGTTCCTACGACTACGAGCAGTACTTC.

The CDR3 is CASRLDPGLGGHEQFF. The CDR3 coding sequence is TGTGCAAGTCGCTTAGACCCGGGACTCGGGGGGCATGAGCAGTTCTTC. The chain recombines TRBV12-2 with TRBJ2-1; the table gives TRBD2 as D, unverified against the DNA. TRBV12-2 counts as a pseudogene. The CDR3 is 16 residues long.

Concerning this clone: The identical CDR3 is also encoded by other nucleotide sequences in the sample. The rearrangement uses TRBV27 and TRBJ2-7; TRBD2 is a possible D gene (5 bases). Germline V gives CDR1 MNHEY, CDR2 SMNVEV (reference sequence). This CDR3 spans 12 amino acids. V shed 2 bases and J shed 5 bases, with 7 bases lying between them. The CDR3 nucleotides read TGTGCCAGCAGTTTAAGAGGGAACGAGCAGTACTTC. Translation gives CASSLRGNEQYF.

The chain couples TRBV5-6 to TRBJ2-7; TRBD2 matches at 7 bases. Trimming cost V 4 bases and J 6 bases; bases outside gene matches: 7. CDR1 is SGHDT, CDR2 YYEEEE, per germline. The CDR3 has 13 amino acids. CDR3 loop: CASSPGTTSEQYF. The DNA for the CDR3 is TGTGCCAGCAGCCCCGGGACTACCAGCGAGCAGTACTTC.

Of note for this clone: Different DNA sequences within this sample yield the same CDR3. The J gene is TRBJ2-2, the V gene TRBV27; D unresolved. The CDR3 covers 13 residues. Germline V gene sequence: CDR1 MNHEY, CDR2 SMNVEV (reference sequence). Trimming took 3 bases from V and 2 from J, leaving 4 bases between them. CDR3 loop: CASSFFNTGELFF. CDR3 DNA: TGTGCCAGCAGTTTTTTTAACACCGGGGAGCTGTTTTTT.

The CDR3 DNA reads as TGCGCCAGCAGCCACGCGACAGGACCGAACACTGAAGCTTTCTTT. Protein product: CASSHATGPNTEAFF. The rearrangement joins TRBV4-1 to TRBJ1-1; the D gene is possibly TRBD1 (6 bases). CDR1 is MGHRA and CDR2 is YSYEKL in the germline V gene. V was cut by 3 bases and J by 1 base, with 12 bases left in between. The CDR3 runs 15 residues.

The chain has TRBV10-3 and TRBJ2-2; unclear D gene. The CDR3 is 12 amino acids. Germline V gene lookup returns CDR1 ENHRY and CDR2 SYGVKD. V was clipped by 2 bases and J by 7 bases, with 5 bases between them. Here the CDR3 reads CAISEGSGELFF. The CDR3 nucleotides are TGTGCCATCAGTGAGGGAAGCGGGGAGCTGTTTTTT.

Points on this clone: The same CDR3 also results from other DNA sequences found in this sample. The chain links TRBV27 to TRBJ2-1, with 7 nucleotides matching TRBD2. Trimming removed 3 bases from V and 2 bases from J; junction bases left unmatched: 4. The CDR3 is 15 residues long. CDR1 and CDR2 (germline): MNHEY, SMNVEV (reference sequence). CDR3 loop: CASSLTGGPYNEQFF. CDR3 bases: TGTGCCAGCAGTTTGACGGGAGGACCCTACAATGAGCAGTTCTTC.

The table lists this clone with a few counts. The same CDR3 arises from other DNA sequences in this sample as well. The rearrangement links TRBV2 to TRBJ2-7; D remains unclear. Germline assignment: CDR1 SNHLY and CDR2 FYNNEI. CDR3 size: 11 residues. Trimming took off 6 bases at V and 1 base at J, with 4 bases between the two ends. The CDR3: CASSPSYEQYF. The CDR3 DNA sequence: TGTGCCAGCAGCCCTTCCTACGAGCAGTACTTC.

The chain joins TRBV9 to TRBJ2-5; maybe TRBD2 (6 bases). CDR1 and CDR2 (germline): SGDLS, YYNGEE. Trimming took off 5 bases at V and 5 bases at J, with 13 bases between the two ends. This CDR3 comprises 13 residues. CDR3 coding DNA: TGTGCCAGCAGATCGACTAGTTCCGAGACCCAGTACTTC. This sequence encodes CASRSTSSETQYF.

This clone was seen a single time. The CDR3 DNA sequence: TGTGCCAGCAGTTCGGGACTAGCAGGGGAGCAGTACTTC. As protein: CASSSGLAGEQYF. The chain links TRBV27 to TRBJ2-7; TRBD2 aligns across 9 bases. V trimming: 4 bases; J trimming: 7 bases; junction bases outside the gene matches: 5. Looked up from germline, CDR1 is MNHEY and CDR2 is SMNVEV (reference sequence). There are 13 residues in the CDR3.

The chain links TRBV5-1 to TRBJ1-2; TRBD1 matches at 7 bases. Per germline, CDR1 SGHRS and CDR2 YFSETQ. V was pared by 4 bases and J by 4 bases, with 10 bases of the junction left unmatched. There are 15 residues in the CDR3. CDR3: CASSDLTGSAYGYTF. CDR3 DNA: TGCGCCAGCAGCGATTTGACAGGGTCGGCCTATGGCTACACCTTC.

The genes are TRBV21-1 and TRBJ1-1. TRBV21-1 is given as a pseudogene. The CDR3 has 12 residues. The CDR3 reads CASSLHRGAAFF. The CDR3, as DNA: TGTGCCAGCAGCCTCCATAGGGGGGCAGCTTTCTTT.

The gene calls are TRBV7-9 and TRBJ1-4; the D gene is possibly TRBD1 (5 bases). The CDR3 covers 17 residues. Germline V CDR1 and CDR2: SEHNR, FQNEAQ (reference sequence). V was trimmed by 2 bases and J by 3 bases, leaving 16 bases between them. CDR3 DNA: TGTGCCAGCAGCTTAAATATGTTTAGGACACCTAATGAAAAACTGTTTTTT. Protein sequence: CASSLNMFRTPNEKLFF. Based on the CDR3 plus reference TRBV7-9 and TRBJ1-4, the full variable domain is DTGVSQNPRHKITKRGQNVTFRCDPISEHNRLYWYRQTLGQGPEFLTYFQNEAQLEKSRLLSDRFSAERPKGSFSTLEIQRTEQGDSAMYLCASSLNMFRTPNEKLFFGSGTQLSVL.

CDR3 bases: TGTGCCAGCACCTCCAGTGGGGATTACACAGATACGCAGTATTTT. Amino acid sequence: CASTSSGDYTDTQYF. The chain links TRBV6-5 to TRBJ2-3; D is undetermined. Trimming took off 7 bases at V and 2 bases at J, with 16 bases between the two ends. The CDR3 sequence is 15 residues long. Germline V CDR1 and CDR2: MNHEY, SVGAGI.

This chain connects TRBV5-5 to TRBJ1-1; D gene uncertain. Germline lookup yields CDR1 SGHKS and CDR2 YYEKEE (reference sequence). The CDR3 has 14 amino acids. The germline V and J ends were trimmed by 6 bases and 1 base, with 13 bases remaining between them. The CDR3 sequence is CASIASFPNTEAFF. The CDR3 DNA sequence: TGTGCCAGCATCGCCAGCTTTCCGAACACTGAAGCTTTCTTT.

As to this clone: Other DNA sequences within the sample encode an identical CDR3. The rearrangement joins TRBV9 to TRBJ1-4; TRBD1 might be the D (5 bases). The ends were cut back, 2 bases at V and 4 bases at J, with 9 bases in the middle. CDR3 length: 14 residues. Germline assignment: CDR1 SGDLS and CDR2 YYNGEE. The CDR3 region is CASSVGGDNEKLFF. The DNA for the CDR3 is TGTGCCAGCAGCGTGGGGGGAGATAATGAAAAACTGTTTTTT.

The chain employs TRBV5-1 and TRBJ2-7; D gene unclear. V was clipped by 7 bases and J by 0 bases, with 14 bases between them. The CDR3 length is 14 residues. The germline gives CDR1 SGHRS, CDR2 YFSETQ. The CDR3 DNA reads TGCGCCAGCCGAGATCCCTCGAGCTCCTACGAGCAGTACTTC. This translates into CASRDPSSSYEQYF. The whole variable domain, remainder taken from reference TRBV5-1 and TRBJ2-7, is KAGVTQTPRYLIKTRGQQVTLSCSPISGHRSVSWYQQTPGQGLQFLFEYFSETQRNKGNFPGRFSGRQFSNSRSEMNVSTLELGDSALYLCASRDPSSSYEQYFGPGTRLTVT.